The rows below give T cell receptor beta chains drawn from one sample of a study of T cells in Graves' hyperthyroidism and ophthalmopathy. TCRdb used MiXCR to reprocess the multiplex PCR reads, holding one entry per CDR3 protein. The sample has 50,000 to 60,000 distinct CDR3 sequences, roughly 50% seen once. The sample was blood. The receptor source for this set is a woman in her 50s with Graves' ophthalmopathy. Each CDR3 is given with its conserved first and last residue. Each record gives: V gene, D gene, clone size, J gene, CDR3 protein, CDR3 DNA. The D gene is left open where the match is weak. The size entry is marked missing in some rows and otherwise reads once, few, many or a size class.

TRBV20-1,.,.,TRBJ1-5,CSATETGSSDQPQHF,TGCAGTGCTACGGAAACAGGGAGCAGCGATCAGCCCCAGCATTTT
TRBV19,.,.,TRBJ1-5,CASSSTSKGDYEHF,TGTGCCAGTAGTTCGACTAGCAAGGGCGACTACGAGCATTTT
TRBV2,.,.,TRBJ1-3,CASTTGKGNTIYF,TGCGCCAGCACTACAGGAAAAGGAAACACCATATATTTT
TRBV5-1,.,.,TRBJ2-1,CASSLVGARTQFF,TGCGCCAGCAGCTTGGTGGGGGCCCGTACGCAGTTCTTC
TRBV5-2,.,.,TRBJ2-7,CASNFERASGKGEQYF,TGTGCCAGCAACTTTGAGAGGGCTAGCGGGAAAGGCGAGCAGTACTTC
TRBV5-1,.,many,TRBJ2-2,CASSRDPNTGELFF,TGCGCCAGCAGCCGTGATCCGAACACCGGGGAGCTGTTTTTT
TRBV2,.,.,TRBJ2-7,CASSLDRAGGGHYEQYF,TGTGCCAGCAGTTTGGACAGGGCGGGGGGAGGCCACTACGAGCAGTACTTC
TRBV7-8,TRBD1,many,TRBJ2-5,CASSGDRAETQYF,TGTGCCAGCAGCGGGGACAGGGCAGAGACCCAGTACTTC
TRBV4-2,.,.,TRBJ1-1,CASSKTAMNTEAFF,TGTGCCAGCAGCAAGACGGCTATGAACACTGAAGCTTTCTTT
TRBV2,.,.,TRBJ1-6,CASSFDPGALHF,TGTGCCAGCAGTTTCGATCCCGGGGCCCTCCACTTT
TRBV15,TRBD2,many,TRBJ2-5,CATSLTSGGNQETQYF,TGTGCCACCAGCCTGACTAGCGGGGGGAACCAAGAGACCCAGTACTTC
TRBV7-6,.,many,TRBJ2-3,CASSPGGDTQYF,TGTGCCAGCAGCCCAGGAGGAGATACGCAGTATTTT
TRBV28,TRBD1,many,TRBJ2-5,CASRAGTGYPETQYF,TGTGCCAGCAGAGCCGGGACAGGGTATCCAGAGACCCAGTACTTC
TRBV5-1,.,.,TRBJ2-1,CASSGEGAAFNEQFF,TGCGCCAGCAGCGGGGAGGGGGCCGCGTTCAATGAGCAGTTCTTC
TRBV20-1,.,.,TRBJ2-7,CSGSPGARIYEQYF,TGCAGTGGTAGCCCCGGGGCCAGGATCTACGAGCAGTACTTC
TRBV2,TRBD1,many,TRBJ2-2,CASSAPGQYDGELFF,TGTGCCAGCAGCGCACCGGGACAGTACGACGGGGAGCTGTTTTTT
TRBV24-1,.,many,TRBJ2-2,CATSDFHGSTGELFF,TGTGCCACCAGTGATTTCCACGGGAGCACCGGGGAGCTGTTTTTT
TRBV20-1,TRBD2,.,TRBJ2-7,CSAPGIAGDEQYF,TGCAGTGCCCCGGGGATAGCGGGAGACGAGCAGTACTTC
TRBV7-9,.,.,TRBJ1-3,CASSPDSRSGNTIYF,TGTGCCAGCAGCCCGGACAGCAGGTCTGGAAACACCATATATTTT
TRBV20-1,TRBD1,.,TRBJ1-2,CSVPRDSYGYTF,TGCAGTGTGCCCCGGGACAGCTATGGCTACACCTTC
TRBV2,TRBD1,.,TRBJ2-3,CASSETGIINEQYF,TGTGCCAGCAGTGAGACAGGGATTATCAATGAGCAGTATTTT
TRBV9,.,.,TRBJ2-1,CASSVSGVTYNEQFF,TGTGCCAGCAGCGTCTCGGGAGTCACCTACAATGAGCAGTTCTTC
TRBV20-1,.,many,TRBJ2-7,CSAPGPGSYEQYF,TGCAGTGCTCCTGGTCCGGGGTCCTACGAGCAGTACTTC
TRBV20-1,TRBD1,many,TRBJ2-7,CSARGWTTYEQYF,TGCAGTGCCAGGGGGTGGACGACGTACGAGCAGTACTTC
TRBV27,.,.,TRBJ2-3,CASSLTLGAVITDTQYF,TGTGCCAGCAGTTTGACCCTGGGGGCGGTGATCACAGATACGCAGTATTTT
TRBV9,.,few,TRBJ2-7,CASSHDAGRVYEQYF,TGTGCCAGCAGCCATGACGCGGGGCGTGTTTACGAGCAGTACTTC
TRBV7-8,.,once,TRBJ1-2,CASSLEIRRTNYGYTF,TGTGCCAGCAGCTTAGAAATTAGACGGACTAACTATGGCTACACCTTC
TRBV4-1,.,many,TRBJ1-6,CASSRGDSYNSPLHF,TGCGCCAGCAGTCGAGGGGACTCCTATAATTCACCCCTCCACTTT
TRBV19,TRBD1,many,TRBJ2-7,CASSIGTGGPYEQYF,TGTGCCAGTAGTATAGGAACAGGGGGACCCTACGAGCAGTACTTC
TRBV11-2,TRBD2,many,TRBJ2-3,CASSSRGLAGVTDTQYF,TGTGCCAGCAGCTCCAGGGGACTAGCGGGGGTCACAGATACGCAGTATTTT
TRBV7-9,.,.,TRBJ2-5,CASSLAVLASKETQYF,TGTGCCAGCAGCTTAGCCGTACTAGCTTCAAAAGAGACCCAGTACTTC
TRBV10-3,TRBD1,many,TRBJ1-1,CAISEPPGTGRTEAFF,TGTGCCATCAGTGAGCCCCCCGGGACAGGGAGGACTGAAGCTTTCTTT
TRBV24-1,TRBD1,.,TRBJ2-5,CATSDAGTGPQETQYF,TGTGCCACCAGTGACGCTGGGACAGGTCCGCAAGAGACCCAGTACTTC
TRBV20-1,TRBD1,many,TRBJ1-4,CSARGGQGANEKLFF,TGCAGTGCTAGAGGGGGACAGGGTGCAAATGAAAAACTGTTTTTT
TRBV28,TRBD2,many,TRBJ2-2,CASNPGLGSGELFF,TGTGCCAGCAATCCGGGACTAGGTTCCGGGGAGCTGTTTTTT
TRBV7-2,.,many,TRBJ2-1,CASSLTPFSMSIYNEQFF,TGTGCCAGCAGCTTAACCCCCTTCTCCATGAGCATTTACAATGAGCAGTTCTTC
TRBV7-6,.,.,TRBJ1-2,CASISPTENNYGYTF,TGTGCCAGCATCTCCCCGACCGAAAATAACTATGGCTACACCTTC
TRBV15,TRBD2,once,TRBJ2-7,CAISTGGAYEQYF,TGTGCCATCAGCACCGGGGGGGCCTACGAGCAGTACTTC
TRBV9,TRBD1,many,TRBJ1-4,CASSGQGGEKLFF,TGTGCCAGCAGCGGACAGGGGGGGGAAAAACTGTTTTTT
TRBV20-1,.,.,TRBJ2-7,CSATGLRGGSGEQYF,TGCAGTGCTACCGGACTGAGGGGGGGGTCGGGGGAGCAGTACTTC
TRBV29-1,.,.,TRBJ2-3,CSVEDTVRGTDTQYF,TGCAGCGTTGAAGACACGGTGCGGGGCACAGATACGCAGTATTTT
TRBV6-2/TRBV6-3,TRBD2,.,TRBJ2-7,CASSYRPRETGGPQTPYEQYF,TGTGCCAGCAGTTACAGGCCCCGTGAAACGGGAGGACCTCAAACTCCCTACGAGCAGTACTTC
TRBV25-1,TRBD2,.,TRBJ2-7,CASSDSRKTSGIYEQYF,TGTGCCAGCAGTGATAGTAGGAAGACTAGCGGGATTTACGAGCAGTACTTC
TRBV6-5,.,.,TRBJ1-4,CASSYEVRGMATNEKLFF,TGTGCCAGCAGTTATGAGGTCAGGGGCATGGCAACTAATGAAAAACTGTTTTTT
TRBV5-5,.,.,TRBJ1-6,CASGWRGGNSPLHF,TGTGCCAGCGGCTGGAGGGGGGGGAATTCACCCCTCCACTTT
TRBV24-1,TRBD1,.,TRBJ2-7,CATSGRTGGDSYEQYF,TGTGCCACCAGTGGGAGGACAGGGGGCGACTCCTACGAGCAGTACTTC
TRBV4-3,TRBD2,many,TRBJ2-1,CASSRTATSRNEQFF,TGCGCCAGCAGCCGGACGGCGACTAGCAGAAATGAGCAGTTCTTC
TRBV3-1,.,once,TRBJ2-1,CASSQRPWEQFF,TGTGCCAGCAGCCAAAGGCCCTGGGAGCAGTTCTTC